The source of this TCR beta chain is a study of T cell responses to AZD1222 COVID-19 vaccine. Notes on the study in general: At 160-218 and 743-854, vaccine-associated CD4 TCRs were dominant, and they spanned spike.

To note about this clone: Antigen unknown.

This table comes from immunoSEQ multiplex PCR, and its TCRdb copy is limited to in-frame clones, with some not included. This sample has roughly 45,000 clones, with around four fifths found just once. Doses given second, at about 4 or about 12 weeks, were pooled. This specimen consisted of peripheral blood, obtained 28 days after the second AZD1222 dose. This sequence originates from an adult who received the AZD1222 COVID-19 vaccine.

The CDR3 DNA reads TGTGCCAGCAGTTACGGGGCAGGGGGGACAGATACGCAGTATTTT. Its protein product is CASSYGAGGTDTQYF. V usage is TRBV6-2 or TRBV6-3 and J usage is TRBJ2-3; weak D call: TRBD1 (7 bases). This CDR3 has 15 amino acids. In germline, CDR1 is MNHEY, CDR2 SVGEGT. V was shortened by 2 bases and J by 3 bases, with 12 bases between the two germline ends.